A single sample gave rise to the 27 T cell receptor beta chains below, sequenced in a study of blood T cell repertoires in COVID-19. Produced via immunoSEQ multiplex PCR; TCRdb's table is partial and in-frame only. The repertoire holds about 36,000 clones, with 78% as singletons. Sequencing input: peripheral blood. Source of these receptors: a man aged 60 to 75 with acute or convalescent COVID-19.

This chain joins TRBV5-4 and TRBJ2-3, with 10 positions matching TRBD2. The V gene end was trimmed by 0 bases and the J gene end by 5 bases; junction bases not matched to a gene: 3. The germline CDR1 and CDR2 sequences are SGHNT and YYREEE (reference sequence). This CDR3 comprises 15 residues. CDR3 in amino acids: CASSLGLAGVDTQYF. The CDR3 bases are TGTGCCAGCAGCTTGGGGCTAGCGGGAGTAGATACGCAGTATTTT.

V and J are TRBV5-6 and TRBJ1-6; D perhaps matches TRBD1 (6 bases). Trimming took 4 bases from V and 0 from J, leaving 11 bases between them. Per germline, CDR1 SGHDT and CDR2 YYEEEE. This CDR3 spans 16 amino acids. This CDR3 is CASSDQGISYNSPLHF. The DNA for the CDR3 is TGTGCCAGCAGCGATCAGGGGATCTCCTATAATTCACCCCTCCACTTT.

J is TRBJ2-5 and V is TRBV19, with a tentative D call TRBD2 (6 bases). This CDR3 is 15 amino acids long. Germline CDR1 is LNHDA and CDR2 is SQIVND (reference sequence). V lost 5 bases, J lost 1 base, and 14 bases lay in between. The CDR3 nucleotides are TGTGCCAGTAGTTTCGCCGGGAGTGGCCAAGAGACCCAGTACTTC. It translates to CASSFAGSGQETQYF.

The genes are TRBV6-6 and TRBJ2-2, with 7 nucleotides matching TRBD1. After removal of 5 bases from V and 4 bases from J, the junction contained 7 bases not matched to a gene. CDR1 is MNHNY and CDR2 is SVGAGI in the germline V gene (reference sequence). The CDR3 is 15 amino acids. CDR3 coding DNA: TGTGCCAGCAGTCAGACAGGGTTGGGCACCGGGGAGCTGTTTTTT. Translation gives CASSQTGLGTGELFF.

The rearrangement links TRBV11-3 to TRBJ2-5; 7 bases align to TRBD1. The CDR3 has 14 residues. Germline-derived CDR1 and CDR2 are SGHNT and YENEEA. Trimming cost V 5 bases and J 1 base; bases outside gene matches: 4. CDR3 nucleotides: TGTGCCAGCAGCGTCGGGACAGTCCAAGAGACCCAGTACTTC. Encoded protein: CASSVGTVQETQYF.

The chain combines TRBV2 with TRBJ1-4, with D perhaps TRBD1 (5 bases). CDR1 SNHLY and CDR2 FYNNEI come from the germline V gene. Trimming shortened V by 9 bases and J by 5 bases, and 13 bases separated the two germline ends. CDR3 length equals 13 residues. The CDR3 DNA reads TGTGCCAGTAGACGGACAATGAATGAAAAACTGTTTTTT. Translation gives CASRRTMNEKLFF.

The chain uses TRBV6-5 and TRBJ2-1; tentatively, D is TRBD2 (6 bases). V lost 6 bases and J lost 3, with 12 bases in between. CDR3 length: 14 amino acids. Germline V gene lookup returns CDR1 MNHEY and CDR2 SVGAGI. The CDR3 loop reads CASSRLVVYNEQFF. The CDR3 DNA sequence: TGTGCCAGCAGCAGACTAGTCGTCTACAATGAGCAGTTCTTC.

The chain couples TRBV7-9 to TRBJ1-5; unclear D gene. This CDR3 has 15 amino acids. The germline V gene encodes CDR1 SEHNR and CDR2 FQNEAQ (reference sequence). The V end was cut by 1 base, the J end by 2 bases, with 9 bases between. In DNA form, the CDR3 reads TGTGCCAGCAGCTTAGACGGGATGGGCAATCAGCCCCAGCATTTT. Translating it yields CASSLDGMGNQPQHF.

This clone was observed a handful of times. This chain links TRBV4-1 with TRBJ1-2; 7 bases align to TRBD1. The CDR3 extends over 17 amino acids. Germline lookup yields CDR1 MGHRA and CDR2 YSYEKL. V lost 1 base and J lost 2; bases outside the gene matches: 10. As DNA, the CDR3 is TGCGCCAGCAGCCAAGCCAACCGGGACAGTCGAAACTATGGCTACACCTTC. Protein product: CASSQANRDSRNYGYTF.

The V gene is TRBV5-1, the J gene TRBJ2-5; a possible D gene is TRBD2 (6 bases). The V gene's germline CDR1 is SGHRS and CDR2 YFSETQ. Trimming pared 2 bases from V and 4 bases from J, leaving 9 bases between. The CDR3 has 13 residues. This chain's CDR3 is CASSFGGLETQYF. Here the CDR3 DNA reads TGCGCCAGCAGCTTCGGGGGATTAGAGACCCAGTACTTC.

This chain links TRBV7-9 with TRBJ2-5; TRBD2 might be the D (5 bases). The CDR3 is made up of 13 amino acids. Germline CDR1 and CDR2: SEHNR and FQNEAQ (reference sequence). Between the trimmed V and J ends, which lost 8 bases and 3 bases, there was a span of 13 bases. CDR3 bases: TGTGCCAGCCCACCCCCCGGGGAAGAGACCCAGTACTTC. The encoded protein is CASPPPGEETQYF.

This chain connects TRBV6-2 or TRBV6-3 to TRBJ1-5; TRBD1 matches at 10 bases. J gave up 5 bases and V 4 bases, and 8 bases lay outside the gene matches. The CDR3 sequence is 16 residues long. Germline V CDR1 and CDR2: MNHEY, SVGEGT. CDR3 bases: TGTGCCAGCAGTTCTATCCGGGACAGGGGCGATCAGCCCCAGCATTTT. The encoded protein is CASSSIRDRGDQPQHF.

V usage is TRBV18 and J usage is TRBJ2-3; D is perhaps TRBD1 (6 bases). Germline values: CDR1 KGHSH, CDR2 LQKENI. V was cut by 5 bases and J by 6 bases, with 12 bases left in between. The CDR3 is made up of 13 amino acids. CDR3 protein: CASSGRDTDTQYF. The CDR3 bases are TGTGCCAGCTCAGGACGGGACACTGATACGCAGTATTTT. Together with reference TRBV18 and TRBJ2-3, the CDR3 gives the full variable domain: NAGVMQNPRHLVRRRGQEARLRCSPMKGHSHVYWYRQLPEEGLKFMVYLQKENIIDESGMPKERFSAEFPKEGPSILRIQQVVRGDSAAYFCASSGRDTDTQYFGPGTRLTVL.

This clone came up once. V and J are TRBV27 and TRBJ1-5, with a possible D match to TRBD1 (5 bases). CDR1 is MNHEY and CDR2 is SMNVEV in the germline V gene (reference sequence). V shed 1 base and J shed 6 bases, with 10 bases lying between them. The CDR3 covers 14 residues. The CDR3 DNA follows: TGTGCCAGCAGTTTATTGGGGGGAACTCAGCCCCAGCATTTT. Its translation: CASSLLGGTQPQHF.

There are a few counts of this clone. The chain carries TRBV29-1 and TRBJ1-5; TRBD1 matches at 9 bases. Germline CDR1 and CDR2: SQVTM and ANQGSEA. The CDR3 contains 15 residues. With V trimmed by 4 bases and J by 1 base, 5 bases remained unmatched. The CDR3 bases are TGCAGCGTTGGTGCCGGGACAGGGAGCAATCAGCCCCAGCATTTT. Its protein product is CSVGAGTGSNQPQHF.

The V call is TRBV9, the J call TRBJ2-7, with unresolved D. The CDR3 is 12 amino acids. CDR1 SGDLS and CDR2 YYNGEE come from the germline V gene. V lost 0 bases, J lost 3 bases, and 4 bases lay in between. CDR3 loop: CASSVVDYEQYF. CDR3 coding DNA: TGTGCCAGCAGCGTAGTAGACTACGAGCAGTACTTC.

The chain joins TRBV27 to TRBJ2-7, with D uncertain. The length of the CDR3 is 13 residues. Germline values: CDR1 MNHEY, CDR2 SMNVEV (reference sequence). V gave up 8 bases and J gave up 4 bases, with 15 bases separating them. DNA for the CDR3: TGTGCCAGCCTCAAAAGGAACGGGTACGAGCAGTACTTC. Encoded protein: CASLKRNGYEQYF.

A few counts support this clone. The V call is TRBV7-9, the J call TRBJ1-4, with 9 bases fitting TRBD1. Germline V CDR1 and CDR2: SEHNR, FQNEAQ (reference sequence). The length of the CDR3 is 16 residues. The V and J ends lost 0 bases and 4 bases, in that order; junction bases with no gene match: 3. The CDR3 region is CASSLAGQGHNEKLFF. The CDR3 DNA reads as TGTGCCAGCAGCTTAGCAGGACAGGGGCATAATGAAAAACTGTTTTTT. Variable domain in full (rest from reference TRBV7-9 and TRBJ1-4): DTGVSQNPRHKITKRGQNVTFRCDPISEHNRLYWYRQTLGQGPEFLTYFQNEAQLEKSRLLSDRFSAERPKGSFSTLEIQRTEQGDSAMYLCASSLAGQGHNEKLFFGSGTQLSVL.

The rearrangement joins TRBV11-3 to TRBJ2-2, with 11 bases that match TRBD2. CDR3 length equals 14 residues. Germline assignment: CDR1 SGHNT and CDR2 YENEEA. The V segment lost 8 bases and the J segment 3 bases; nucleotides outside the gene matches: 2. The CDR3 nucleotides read TGTGCCAGCCTAGCGGGAGGCGACACCGGGGAGCTGTTTTTT. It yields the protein CASLAGGDTGELFF.

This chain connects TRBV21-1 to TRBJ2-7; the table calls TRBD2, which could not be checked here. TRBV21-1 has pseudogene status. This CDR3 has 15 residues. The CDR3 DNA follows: TGTGCCAGCAGCAAGGGGAGATGCGGGAGGTGGGAGCAGTACTTC. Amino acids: CASSKGRCGRWEQYF.

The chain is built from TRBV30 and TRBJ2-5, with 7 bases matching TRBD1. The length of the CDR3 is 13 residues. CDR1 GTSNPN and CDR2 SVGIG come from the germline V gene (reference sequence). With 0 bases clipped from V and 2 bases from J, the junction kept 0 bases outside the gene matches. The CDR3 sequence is CAWSVGQQETQYF. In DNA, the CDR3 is TGTGCCTGGAGTGTGGGACAGCAAGAGACCCAGTACTTC.

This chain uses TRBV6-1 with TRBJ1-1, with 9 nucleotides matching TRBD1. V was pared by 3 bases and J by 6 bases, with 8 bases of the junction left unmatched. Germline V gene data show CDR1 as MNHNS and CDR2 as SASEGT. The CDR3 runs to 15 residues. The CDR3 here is CASSEGTGKGAEAFF. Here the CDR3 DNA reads TGTGCCAGCAGTGAGGGGACAGGGAAAGGGGCTGAAGCTTTCTTT.

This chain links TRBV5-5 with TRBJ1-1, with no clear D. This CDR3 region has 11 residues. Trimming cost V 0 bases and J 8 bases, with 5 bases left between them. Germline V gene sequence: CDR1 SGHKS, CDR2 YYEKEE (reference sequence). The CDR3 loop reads CASSLAGEAFF. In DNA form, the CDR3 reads TGTGCCAGCAGCTTGGCGGGGGAAGCTTTCTTT.

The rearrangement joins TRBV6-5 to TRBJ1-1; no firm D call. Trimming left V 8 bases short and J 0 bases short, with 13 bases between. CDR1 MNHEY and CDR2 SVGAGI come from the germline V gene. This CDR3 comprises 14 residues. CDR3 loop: CASAVVGVNTEAFF. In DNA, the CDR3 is TGTGCCAGCGCTGTGGTAGGAGTGAACACTGAAGCTTTCTTT.

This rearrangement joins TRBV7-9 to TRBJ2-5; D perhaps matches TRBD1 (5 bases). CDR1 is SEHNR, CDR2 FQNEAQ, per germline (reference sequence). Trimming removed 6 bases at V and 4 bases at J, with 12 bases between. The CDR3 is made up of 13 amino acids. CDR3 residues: CASRAGIGETQYF. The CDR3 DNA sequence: TGTGCCAGCAGGGCAGGGATCGGAGAGACCCAGTACTTC.

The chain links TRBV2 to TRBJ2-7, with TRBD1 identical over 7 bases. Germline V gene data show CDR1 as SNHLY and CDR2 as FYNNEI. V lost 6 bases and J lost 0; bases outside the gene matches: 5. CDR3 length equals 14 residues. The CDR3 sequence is CASRGDSSSYEQYF. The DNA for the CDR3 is TGTGCCAGCAGGGGGGACAGTAGCTCCTACGAGCAGTACTTC.

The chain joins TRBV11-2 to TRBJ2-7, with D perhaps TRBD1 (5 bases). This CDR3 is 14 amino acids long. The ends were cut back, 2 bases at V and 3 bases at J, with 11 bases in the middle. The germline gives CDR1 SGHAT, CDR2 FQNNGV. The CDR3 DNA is TGTGCCAGCAGCTTAAAGGGGCAGAACTACGAGCAGTACTTC. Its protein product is CASSLKGQNYEQYF.